One sample yielded the 21 T cell receptor beta chains listed below, sequenced in a study of molecular identifiers for immune sequencing clone quantification (dated by TCRdb to 2016 to 2019). The library was obtained by PCR. Sequencer: NextSeq 500. TCRdb reprocessed the public reads (quality trimming at Q25 with fastp, clone calling with MiXCR) and kept in-frame beta chains. All rows with the same CDR3 protein become a single entry with the most common DNA and genes. The sample table shows approximately 680,000 distinct CDR3 sequences, and roughly 25% are seen once. About 0.84% of the sample is held by the ten biggest clonotypes. The sample taken for sequencing was naive CD8+ T cells from blood, with Jurkat cell RNA spiked in. What this sample's cell subset or site label stands for: FACS-sorted CD8+CD4-CCR7+CD45RA+ naive T cells. All receptors derive from a human donor in good health. Some libraries in this study had Jurkat cell RNA spiked in.

This clonotype was picked up many times. The chain employs TRBV10-3 and TRBJ2-2; D not certain. The ends were cut back, 0 bases at V and 4 bases at J, with 3 bases in the middle. The CDR3 consists of 13 residues. Germline CDR1 reads ENHRY; CDR2 reads SYGVKD. CDR3 nucleotide sequence: TGTGCCATCAGTGAGTCTCCCACCGGGGAGCTGTTTTTT. This translates into CAISESPTGELFF.

As to this clonotype: Compared with germline, one end of the junction differs, possibly owing to a read error. This chain links TRBV7-3 with TRBJ2-5; D is unresolved. The germline V gene has CDR1 SGHTA and CDR2 FQGTGA. The CDR3 consists of 14 residues. The CDR3 nucleotides are TGTGCCAGCAGTCGACTTTTTAACCAAGACACCCAGTACTTT. Amino acids: CASSRLFNQDTQYF.

Turning to this clonotype: One junction end does not reproduce the germline sequence, and a read error may be involved. DNA for the CDR3: TGCGCCAGCAGCCAGGGGGGGGGGTCCTGCGAGCAGTGCTTC. Translated: CASSQGGGSCEQCF. V usage is TRBV4-3 and J usage is TRBJ2-7, with 7 bases fitting TRBD2. The CDR3 extends over 14 amino acids. Germline CDR1 and CDR2: LGHNA and YSLEER.

This clonotype was seen many times. The chain uses TRBV7-8 and TRBJ2-3; D remains ambiguous. Trimming pared 0 bases from V and 2 bases from J, leaving 12 bases between. This CDR3 has 16 residues. CDR1 and CDR2 (germline): SGHVS, FQNEAQ. The CDR3 region has the DNA TGTGCCAGCAGCTTAGCGCGACTCCGTTCCACAGATACGCAGTATTTT. This gives the protein CASSLARLRSTDTQYF. Full variable domain (outside the CDR3, taken from reference TRBV7-8 and TRBJ2-3): GAGVSQSPRYKVAKRGQDVALRCDPISGHVSLFWYQQALGQGPEFLTYFQNEAQLDKSGLPSDRFFAERPEGSVSTLKIQRTQQEDSAVYLCASSLARLRSTDTQYFGPGTRLTVL.

This clonotype was observed at least ten times. This chain uses TRBV24-1 with TRBJ2-3, with a tentative D call TRBD2 (5 bases). V was cut by 1 base and J by 4 bases, with 17 bases left in between. Germline values: CDR1 KGHDR, CDR2 SFDVKD. CDR3 length equals 17 residues. This chain's CDR3 is CATSDLSAEVSPDTQYF. CDR3 nucleotides: TGTGCCACCAGTGATTTAAGTGCGGAGGTATCTCCAGATACGCAGTATTTT.

The chain couples TRBV27 to TRBJ2-7, with 9 bases fitting TRBD2. Trimming removed 3 bases from V and 4 bases from J; junction bases left unmatched: 10. Per the germline V gene, CDR1 is MNHEY and CDR2 is SMNVEV (reference sequence). The CDR3 is made up of 16 amino acids. The CDR3 region has the DNA TGTGCCAGCAGTTTCCAAGGGGATAGCGGGAGTTACGAGCAGTACTTC. This codes for CASSFQGDSGSYEQYF.

V usage is TRBV5-3 and J usage is TRBJ2-3; D may be TRBD1 (6 bases). TRBV5-3 is an open reading frame, and its role is uncertain. V was shortened by 8 bases and J by 1 base, with 17 bases between the two germline ends. This CDR3 contains 15 residues. The CDR3 reads CASSRGDTGTDTQYF. In nucleotides, the CDR3 is TGTGCCAGCAGCCGAGGGGACACCGGCACAGATACGCAGTATTTT.

This clonotype showed up just a few times. The genes are TRBV15 and TRBJ1-2; D possibly corresponds to TRBD1 (5 bases). Trimming removed 0 bases at V and 3 bases at J, with 8 bases between. The CDR3 consists of 14 residues. Germline V gene data show CDR1 as LNHNV and CDR2 as YYDKDF (reference sequence). The CDR3 region is CATSRDRAYYGYTF. The CDR3, as DNA: TGTGCCACCAGCAGAGACAGGGCATACTATGGCTACACCTTC.

The genes are TRBV5-6 and TRBJ2-7; D is possibly TRBD2 (6 bases). The CDR3 spans 15 residues. The germline CDR1 and CDR2 sequences are SGHDT and YYEEEE. V was cut by 5 bases and J by 0 bases, with 15 bases left in between. CDR3 sequence reads: CASSGGGEASYEQYF. The CDR3 DNA sequence: TGTGCCAGCAGTGGTGGCGGGGAAGCCTCCTACGAGCAGTACTTC.

V usage is TRBV4-1 and J usage is TRBJ1-5; D uncertain. The CDR3 runs 15 residues. Between the trimmed V and J ends, which lost 1 base and 3 bases, there was a span of 10 bases. Germline CDR1 reads MGHRA; CDR2 reads YSYEKL. DNA of the CDR3: TGCGCCAGCAGCCAAGTTTGGTTCATCAATCAGCCCCAGCATTTT. Encoded protein: CASSQVWFINQPQHF.

In its sample, this clonotype was seen many times. V and J are TRBV4-1 and TRBJ1-1; perhaps TRBD1 as D (5 bases). Germline V CDR1 and CDR2: MGHRA, YSYEKL. The V end lost 1 base, the J end lost 5 bases, and 14 bases lay between the germline ends. The CDR3 runs to 15 residues. Here the CDR3 reads CASSQVPQGGTEAFF. The CDR3 coding sequence is TGCGCCAGCAGCCAAGTCCCCCAGGGTGGGACTGAAGCTTTCTTT.

In its sample, this clonotype was seen many times. The chain joins TRBV6-2 or TRBV6-3 to TRBJ1-5, with unresolved D. This CDR3 is 14 amino acids long. Per the germline V gene, CDR1 is MNHEY and CDR2 is SVGEGT. The V end was cut by 3 bases, the J end by 7 bases, with 13 bases between. In DNA form, the CDR3 reads TGTGCCAGCAGTTATGTGGATCTGGTACAGCCCCAGCATTTT. Protein product: CASSYVDLVQPQHF.

The chain has TRBV7-9 and TRBJ2-1; D is unresolved. The V gene's germline CDR1 is SEHNR and CDR2 FQNEAQ (reference sequence). The CDR3 contains 14 residues. V gave up 7 bases and J gave up 4 bases, with 14 bases separating them. The CDR3 loop reads CASTPPLSYNEQFF. CDR3 in DNA: TGTGCCAGCACCCCGCCACTCTCATACAATGAGCAGTTCTTC.

The sample holds a few counts of this clonotype. The CDR3 sequence: CASGVDGGMEQFF. DNA of the CDR3: TGTGCCAGCGGGGTCGATGGGGGTATGGAGCAGTTCTTC. V and J are TRBV19 and TRBJ2-1; D could derive from TRBD1 or TRBD2 (5 bases each). The germline V gene has CDR1 LNHDA and CDR2 SQIVND (reference sequence). The V and J ends lost 9 bases and 10 bases respectively, with 19 bases between them. This CDR3 comprises 13 residues.

This clonotype occurred many times. The gene calls are TRBV7-9 and TRBJ1-6; TRBD1 matches at 7 bases. V was clipped by 5 bases and J by 3 bases; unmatched bases: 4. The CDR3 covers 15 residues. Germline V gene sequence: CDR1 SEHNR, CDR2 FQNEAQ (reference sequence). The CDR3 nucleotides read TGTGCCAGCAGCGGATGGGACAGCTATAATTCACCCCTCCACTTT. It is translated as CASSGWDSYNSPLHF.

The V gene is TRBV21-1, the J gene TRBJ1-5; whether TRBD1, the table's D call, matches the DNA was not checked. TRBV21-1 is termed a pseudogene. This CDR3 is built from 17 residues. The CDR3 bases are TGTGCCAGCAGCAATAAACAGGGGGTCGTAAGCAATCAGCCCCAGCATTTT. This gives the protein CASSNKQGVVSNQPQHF.

This clonotype has at least ten counts. The gene calls are TRBV6-6 and TRBJ1-1; D is possibly TRBD1 (5 bases). CDR1 and CDR2 (germline): MNHNY, SVGAGI (reference sequence). The length of the CDR3 is 14 residues. V dropped 2 bases and J dropped 3 bases, with 10 bases sitting between them. CDR3 sequence (DNA): TGTGCCAGCAGTTACCCTCGACAGCACACTGAAGCTTTCTTT. Its protein product is CASSYPRQHTEAFF.

This clonotype has at least ten counts. The rearrangement uses TRBV20-1 and TRBJ2-4; D is perhaps TRBD1 (5 bases). Germline lookup yields CDR1 DFQATT and CDR2 SNEGSKA (reference sequence). CDR3 length equals 14 residues. Trimming stripped 3 bases from V and 0 bases from J, with 9 bases between. Here the CDR3 DNA reads TGCAGTGCTAGTGCAGGGATAGCCAAAAACATTCAGTACTTC. Protein product: CSASAGIAKNIQYF.

As regards this clonotype: Given the absence of the conserved phenylalanine or tryptophan at the CDR3 end, a read error is likely. The chain employs TRBV18 and TRBJ2-7; D gene ambiguous. Trimming removed 5 bases at V and 2 bases at J, with 7 bases between. The CDR3 totals 12 residues. Germline CDR1 and CDR2: KGHSH and LQKENI. The CDR3 DNA reads as TGTGCCAGCTCATCAGGAACCTACGAGCAGTACTCC. Protein: CASSSGTYEQYS.

Worth noting for this clonotype: This may stem from a read error, because a much larger clone lies one nucleotide away. The chain is built from TRBV12-5 and TRBJ1-1; 7 nucleotides agree with TRBD1. CDR1 and CDR2 from the germline V gene are LGHNT and FRNRAP. The CDR3 extends over 15 amino acids. CDR3: CASGLGDTGATEALF. The CDR3, as DNA: TGTGCTAGTGGTTTGGGGGACACAGGGGCCACTGAAGCTTTATTT.

This clonotype was seen ten or more times. This rearrangement joins TRBV7-3 to TRBJ2-6; D is unresolved. The V end lost 5 bases, the J end lost 2 bases, and 10 bases lay between the germline ends. The CDR3 is 15 residues long. The germline CDR1 and CDR2 sequences are SGHTA and FQGTGA. The CDR3: CASSDPVTGANVLTF. The CDR3 DNA sequence: TGTGCCAGCAGCGATCCAGTAACTGGGGCCAACGTCCTGACTTTC.